The T cell receptor beta chain under discussion was sequenced for a study of breast tumors, draining lymph nodes, adjacent tissues. As to this clonotype: Because the CDR3's place on the DNA is in doubt, the DNA is left out and the CDR3 is given as listed by TCRdb.

The lymph nodes were axillary draining lymph nodes from breast cancer patients. TCRdb reanalysed the multiplex PCR reads using MiXCR and keeps one entry per CDR3 protein. The data show 150,000 or so distinct CDR3 sequences, with about 33% seen just once and less than 4% held by the top ten. Inclusive of both ends, the CDR3 amounts to 18 amino acids. Germline V gene lookup returns CDR1 MGHDK and CDR2 SYGVNS. The origin of this receptor is a female donor with breast cancer. Some clones in this sample may be carry-over from other donors' samples. Sequencing input: axillary lymph node tissue. The rearrangement uses TRBV25-1 and TRBJ2-1; the table assigns TRBD1, which was not confirmed against the DNA. The CDR3: CASSFYICSAPQGDEQFF.